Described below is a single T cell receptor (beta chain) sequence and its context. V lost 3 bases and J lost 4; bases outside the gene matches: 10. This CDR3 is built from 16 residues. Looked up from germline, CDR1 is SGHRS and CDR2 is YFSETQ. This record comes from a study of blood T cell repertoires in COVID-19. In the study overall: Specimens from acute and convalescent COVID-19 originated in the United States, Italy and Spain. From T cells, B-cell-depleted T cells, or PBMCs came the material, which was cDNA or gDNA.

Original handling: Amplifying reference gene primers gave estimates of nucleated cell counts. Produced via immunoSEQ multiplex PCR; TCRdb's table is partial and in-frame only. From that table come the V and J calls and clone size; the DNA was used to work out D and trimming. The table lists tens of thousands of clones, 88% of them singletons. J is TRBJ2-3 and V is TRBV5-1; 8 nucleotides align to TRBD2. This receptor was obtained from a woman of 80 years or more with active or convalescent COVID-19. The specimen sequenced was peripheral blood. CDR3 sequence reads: CASSSLWAGGADTQYF. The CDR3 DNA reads TGCGCCAGCAGCTCCCTCTGGGCGGGAGGTGCAGATACGCAGTATTTT.